The text below deals with one T cell receptor (beta chain). The antigen remains undetermined. CDR1 and CDR2 from the germline V gene are SGHRS and YFSETQ. The CDR3 runs to 14 residues. J lost 2 bases, V lost 2 bases, and 3 bases had no gene match. This specimen belongs to a study of cytomegalovirus exposure and HLA in healthy donors. Study-wide findings and caveats: Among CMV-associated TCR beta chains, most appeared HLA-restricted in a later analysis.

The study ran its PCR with 60 Vbeta and 13 Jbeta primers. The table came from immunoSEQ multiplex PCR; TCRdb's copy has only in-frame clones and leaves some out. The repertoire holds roughly 220,000 clones, with around 86% as singletons. The sequence was collected from a woman in her thirties or forties in good health and CMV-seronegative. Sequencing input: PBMCs. The chain employs TRBV5-1 and TRBJ2-7, with 8 positions matching TRBD2. CDR3: CASSFTSGPYEQYF. The CDR3 nucleotides are TGCGCCAGCAGCTTTACTAGCGGCCCCTACGAGCAGTACTTC.